There are a few counts of the clone carrying this TCR beta chain. Its antigen is not identified. Treatment specified: approximately 9-day PBMC culture with coronavirus spike peptide pools or control peptides (ViraFEST assay). This entry comes from a study of vaccination and CD4 T cells after COVID-19. About the research overall: In culture, cells were exposed to overlapping spike peptides from SARS-CoV-2, HCoV-NL63, HCoV-OC43 and HCoV-229E.

Sequenced with the Oncomine TCR Beta short-read assay was DNA taken from cultured CD4+ T cells. Using its own MiXCR run on the PCR reads, TCRdb lists one record per CDR3 protein. The data show about 20,000 distinct CDR3 sequences, about 43% seen once. The trim removed 0 bases at V and 5 bases at J, leaving 6 bases unmatched. The CDR3 is made up of 16 amino acids. The germline V gene encodes CDR1 ENHRY and CDR2 SYGVKD. This material consisted of CD4+ T cells from blood, cultured in vitro, taken after SARS-CoV-2 vaccination. The chain employs TRBV10-3 and TRBJ1-1; 10 bases agree with TRBD1. The TCR was taken from a human donor who had recovered from COVID-19. The chain's CDR3 is CAISESLRDRGTEAFF. CDR3 bases: TGTGCCATCAGTGAGTCTTTGAGGGACAGGGGAACTGAAGCTTTCTTT.